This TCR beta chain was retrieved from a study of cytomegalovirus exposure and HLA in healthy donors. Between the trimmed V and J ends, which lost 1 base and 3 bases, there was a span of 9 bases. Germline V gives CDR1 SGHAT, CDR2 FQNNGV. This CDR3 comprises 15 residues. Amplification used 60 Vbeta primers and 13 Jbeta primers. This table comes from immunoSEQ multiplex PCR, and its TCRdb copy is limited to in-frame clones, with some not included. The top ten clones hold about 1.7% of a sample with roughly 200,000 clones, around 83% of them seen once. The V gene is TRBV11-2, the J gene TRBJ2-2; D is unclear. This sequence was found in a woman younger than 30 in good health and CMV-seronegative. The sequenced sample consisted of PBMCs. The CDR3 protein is CASSLGSRDTGELFF. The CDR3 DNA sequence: TGTGCCAGCAGCTTAGGCAGTCGGGACACCGGGGAGCTGTTTTTT.